Below are 18 T cell receptor beta chains sequenced from a single sample in a study of blood T cell repertoires in COVID-19. Some clones are missing from TCRdb's copy, which holds only in-frame ones; the method was immunoSEQ multiplex PCR. The data show some 100,000 clones, with 86% seen just once and 9% to 12% held by the top ten. Sequencing input: peripheral blood. These receptors originate from a man in his forties or fifties with acute or convalescent COVID-19.

This chain links TRBV25-1 with TRBJ2-7; possible D gene TRBD1, 6 bases. CDR3 size: 14 residues. V gave up 4 bases and J gave up 5 bases, with 15 bases separating them. Germline-derived CDR1 and CDR2 are MGHDK and SYGVNS. The CDR3 loop is CASSVLQGNDEQYF. The CDR3 DNA follows: TGTGCCAGCAGTGTACTTCAGGGGAACGACGAGCAGTACTTC.

The chain links TRBV19 to TRBJ1-3; 7 bases agree with TRBD1. In germline, CDR1 is LNHDA, CDR2 SQIVND (reference sequence). This CDR3 region has 14 residues. The V and J ends lost 3 bases and 4 bases, in that order; junction bases with no gene match: 3. As DNA, the CDR3 is TGTGCCAGTAGTATCGACAGGGCCGGAAACACCATATATTTT. Translation: CASSIDRAGNTIYF.

This clone was seen more than once but under ten times. The chain is built from TRBV19 and TRBJ1-1, with TRBD1 identical over 7 bases. This CDR3 region has 15 residues. The germline V gene has CDR1 LNHDA and CDR2 SQIVND (reference sequence). The V segment lost 5 bases and the J segment 1 base; nucleotides outside the gene matches: 7. In DNA form, the CDR3 reads TGTGCCAGTAGTCCAGCCCGGACAGGGAACACTGAAGCTTTCTTT. It translates to CASSPARTGNTEAFF.

In its sample, this clone was seen a few times. V is TRBV19 and J is TRBJ1-4; no definite D call. V lost 1 base to trimming and J lost 5 bases, with 8 bases between them. CDR1 is LNHDA and CDR2 is SQIVND in the germline V gene (reference sequence). This CDR3 comprises 14 residues. The CDR3 DNA sequence: TGTGCCAGTAGTATAGCTAGCAGAAATGAAAAACTGTTTTTT. Protein sequence: CASSIASRNEKLFF.

In this sample, this clone turned up once. This chain connects TRBV6-1 to TRBJ2-7; D is ambiguous. This CDR3 is 13 amino acids long. Germline CDR1 is MNHNS and CDR2 is SASEGT. V shed 3 bases and J shed 2 bases, with 8 bases lying between them. DNA for the CDR3: TGTGCCAGCAGTGAGTTGTTCGCCTACGAGCAGTACTTC. Translated, it gives CASSELFAYEQYF.

The chain joins TRBV24-1 to TRBJ2-2; unclear D gene. CDR1 and CDR2 (germline): KGHDR, SFDVKD. The CDR3 runs 16 residues. Between the trimmed V and J ends, which lost 3 bases and 0 bases, there was a span of 10 bases. The CDR3 here is CATSDGGRANTGELFF. CDR3 nucleotides: TGTGCCACCAGTGATGGCGGCCGAGCGAACACCGGGGAGCTGTTTTTT.

The gene calls are TRBV6-5 and TRBJ2-7, with 7 bases that match TRBD1. V lost 2 bases and J lost 4; bases outside the gene matches: 8. Germline V gives CDR1 MNHEY, CDR2 SVGAGI. The CDR3 extends over 15 amino acids. This chain's CDR3 is CASSYGDSPRYEQYF. CDR3 nucleotides: TGTGCCAGCAGTTACGGGGACAGTCCGCGTTACGAGCAGTACTTC.

The chain joins TRBV2 to TRBJ2-7; the match to TRBD1 covers 10 bases. Germline CDR1 SNHLY, CDR2 FYNNEI. This CDR3 contains 15 residues. The V segment lost 6 bases and the J segment 7 bases; nucleotides outside the gene matches: 12. The CDR3 region has the DNA TGTGCCAGCAGGGAACCGGGACAGGGGTCTCGGGAGCAGTACTTC. Translating it yields CASREPGQGSREQYF.

The V gene is TRBV24-1, the J gene TRBJ1-1; D remains ambiguous. This CDR3 spans 12 amino acids. V lost 6 bases and J lost 4, with 8 bases in between. Germline CDR1 KGHDR, CDR2 SFDVKD. This CDR3 reads CATSMGSTEAFF. The CDR3 nucleotides read TGTGCCACCAGTATGGGGAGCACTGAAGCTTTCTTT.

V and J are TRBV3-1 (or the pseudogene TRBV3-2) and TRBJ1-2; D may be TRBD1 (5 bases). This CDR3 comprises 13 residues. Germline-derived CDR1 and CDR2 are LGHDT and YNNKEL (reference sequence). The V gene lost 3 bases and the J gene lost 6 bases, with 11 bases spanning the gap. The CDR3 nucleotides are TGTGCCAGCAGCCACCTGTCGGGGGATGGCTACACCTTC. This codes for CASSHLSGDGYTF.

The rearrangement uses TRBV9 and TRBJ2-2; D call uncertain. In germline, CDR1 is SGDLS, CDR2 YYNGEE. V dropped 0 bases and J dropped 4 bases, with 4 bases sitting between them. The CDR3 has 13 residues. The CDR3 nucleotides read TGTGCCAGCAGCGTAGCCGGCACCGGGGAGCTGTTTTTT. Its translation: CASSVAGTGELFF.

The chain combines TRBV5-4 with TRBJ1-2; no clear D. The length of the CDR3 is 15 residues. V was trimmed by 0 bases and J by 0 bases, leaving 9 bases between them. The V gene's germline CDR1 is SGHNT and CDR2 YYREEE (reference sequence). The CDR3 DNA sequence: TGTGCCAGCAGCTTGGGGGCAGACGCTAACTATGGCTACACCTTC. This codes for CASSLGADANYGYTF. Full variable domain (remainder filled in from reference TRBV5-4 and TRBJ1-2): ETGVTQSPTHLIKTRGQQVTLRCSSQSGHNTVSWYQQALGQGPQFIFQYYREEENGRGNFPPRFSGLQFPNYSSELNVNALELDDSALYLCASSLGADANYGYTFGSGTRLTVV.

The CDR3 DNA reads as TGTGCCAGCAGTTCTTGGACAGATACGTACCAAGAGACCCAGTACTTC. Its translation: CASSSWTDTYQETQYF. The chain uses TRBV27 and TRBJ2-5; a weak D match, TRBD1 (6 bases). Trimming removed 4 bases from V and 0 bases from J, with 15 bases in between. CDR3 length: 16 residues. Per the germline V gene, CDR1 is MNHEY and CDR2 is SMNVEV (reference sequence).

This chain uses TRBV11-2 with TRBJ2-7, with D unresolved. Germline values: CDR1 SGHAT, CDR2 FQNNGV. Trimming cost V 3 bases and J 2 bases, with 5 bases left between them. The CDR3 is 12 residues long. In DNA, the CDR3 is TGTGCCAGCAGCTTTGACACCTACGAGCAGTACTTC. This encodes CASSFDTYEQYF.

The chain uses TRBV4-2 and TRBJ2-2; 11 nucleotides agree with TRBD2. J lost 5 bases, V lost 3 bases, and 2 bases had no gene match. Germline-derived CDR1 and CDR2 are LGHNA and YNFKEQ. There are 15 residues in the CDR3. CDR3 sequence: CASSQLAGGTGELFF. DNA of the CDR3: TGTGCCAGCAGCCAGCTAGCGGGAGGAACCGGGGAGCTGTTTTTT.

This rearrangement joins TRBV6-5 to TRBJ1-6; 10 bases are shared with TRBD1. Germline V gene sequence: CDR1 MNHEY, CDR2 SVGAGI. V was clipped by 8 bases and J by 7 bases; unmatched bases: 8. The length of the CDR3 is 15 residues. The CDR3 region is CASRSPGQGNSPLHF. In DNA form, the CDR3 reads TGTGCCAGCCGTTCCCCGGGACAGGGGAATTCACCCCTCCACTTT.

CDR3 sequence reads: CASSYPKGGRSYEQYF. The CDR3 nucleotides are TGTGCCAGCAGTTACCCCAAGGGAGGGAGGTCATACGAGCAGTACTTC. The genes are TRBV6-5 and TRBJ2-7; 7 nucleotides align to TRBD2. The CDR3 consists of 16 residues. Trimming removed 2 bases from V and 4 bases from J; junction bases left unmatched: 11. CDR1 is MNHEY, CDR2 SVGAGI, per germline.

V is TRBV6-5 and J is TRBJ1-1, with a weak D call TRBD1 (5 bases). The germline V gene encodes CDR1 MNHEY and CDR2 SVGAGI. Between the trimmed V and J ends, which lost 0 bases and 8 bases, there was a span of 13 bases. CDR3 length equals 14 residues. The CDR3 spells CASSYSPKGREAFF. The CDR3 region has the DNA TGTGCCAGCAGTTACTCTCCTAAGGGGCGCGAAGCTTTCTTT.